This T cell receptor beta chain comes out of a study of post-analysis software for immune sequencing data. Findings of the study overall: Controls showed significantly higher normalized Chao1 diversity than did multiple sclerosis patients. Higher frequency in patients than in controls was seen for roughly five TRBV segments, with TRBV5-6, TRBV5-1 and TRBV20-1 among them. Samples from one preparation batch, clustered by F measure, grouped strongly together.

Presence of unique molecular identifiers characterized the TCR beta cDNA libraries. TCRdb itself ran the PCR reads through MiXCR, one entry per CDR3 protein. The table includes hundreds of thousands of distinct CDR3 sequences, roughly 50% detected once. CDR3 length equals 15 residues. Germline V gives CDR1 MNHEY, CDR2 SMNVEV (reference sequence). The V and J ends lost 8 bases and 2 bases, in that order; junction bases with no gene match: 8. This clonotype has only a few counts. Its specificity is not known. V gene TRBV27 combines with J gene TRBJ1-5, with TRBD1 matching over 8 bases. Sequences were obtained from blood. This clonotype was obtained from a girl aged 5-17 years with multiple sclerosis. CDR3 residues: CASRLGQGRNQPQHF. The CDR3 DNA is TGTGCCAGCCGCCTAGGACAGGGCCGCAATCAGCCCCAGCATTTT.